Sequencing of this TCR beta chain was carried out in a study of T cells in Graves' hyperthyroidism and ophthalmopathy (dated by TCRdb to about 2019). Describing the broader study: Peripheral blood was collected at initial diagnosis, before any treatment. A discovery cohort of roughly 96 patients, about 44 with Graves' ophthalmopathy and approximately 60 with stable Graves' hyperthyroidism, was used to find distinguishing TCR V-J signatures. Prospective prediction of ophthalmopathy was tested in an independent validation cohort consisting of 18 hyperthyroidism patients and approximately 16 patients who later progressed to ophthalmopathy. The roughly 91 discovery patients were randomly divided into training and test sets at a 7:3 ratio. In several Graves' hyperthyroidism patients, the study also compared T-cell repertoires from thyroid tissue with T-cell repertoires from blood. Following sampling, methimazole starting at 30 mg daily was given to hyperthyroidism patients, and high-dose intravenous methylprednisolone was given to ophthalmopathy patients. TCR Vbeta CDR3 sequencing of around 130 peripheral blood samples (43 ophthalmopathy, 75 to 85 hyperthyroidism and roughly 17 progressor patients) is reported in the paper. Broader findings and caveats from the paper: In validation, the model predicted progression to ophthalmopathy a median of approximately 6.3 months before onset, with 65% to 71% sensitivity and about 72% specificity. A model built on a 13 V-J signature distinguished ophthalmopathy from stable hyperthyroidism, reaching roughly 88% sensitivity and around 81% specificity in cross-validation and 80%/75% in testing. Sample size was not statistically predetermined, and investigators were not blinded to group allocation. Most expanded thyroid clonotypes (frequency above 0.001) were also detected in blood, suggesting blood repertoires may reflect thyroid immune responses.

The TCR beta CDR3 regions were amplified from the RNA transcripts. A first-round RT-PCR of the TCR CDR3 used the HTBI primer set with the Qiagen OneStep RT-PCR kit. Libraries were constructed in a second round of multiplex PCR, after which size selection and purification were carried out. Paired-end sequencing of the libraries was performed with 100 bp reads on an Illumina HiSeq2000. Per the authors' processing: SOAPnuke was used to process the raw data, throwing out any read that contained adapters or uncalled bases, had a mean Phred below 15, or lacked an exact constant-primer or identifier match. COPE v1.2.5 was used to merge the high-quality paired reads, and each unique nucleotide sequence was defined as a clonotype. MiTCR v1.1 was used to align the clonotypes against IMGT TRBV, TRBD and TRBJ reference segments. The analysis was restricted to V-J combinations with a frequency above 0.0001, which together covered 99% to 99.2% of the repertoires. The TCS score was defined as the ratio of F50 (clonal expansion) to E x V (chaos), calculated using BLOSUM62-based TCRdist between CDR3 peptides within each V-J. Welch's t-statistics and random forest reduced roughly 530 V-J features to fewer than 15, which were used in a naive Bayes classifier (R e1071). The public reads were reanalyzed by TCRdb: fastp trimming at Q25, MiXCR alignment, in-frame beta chains only. Rows are unified per CDR3 protein, each entry keeping the most common DNA and genes. TCRdb, not the original authors, processed these V and J calls. Present in this sample are over 400,000 distinct CDR3 sequences, about 20% of which were seen just once. The ten largest account for about 53% of the sample.

The CDR3 runs 18 residues from the cysteine to the phenylalanine. The DNA shown is the 54-base CDR3, in frame from base 1. CDR1 and CDR2 are drawn from the germline V gene: SGHRS, YFSETQ. Trimming removed 3 bases from V and 6 bases from J; the gene matches leave 17 bases unexplained. This clonotype has a handful of counts. The specificity of this receptor is unknown. No much larger clonotype is one base removed from it; base qualities were not supplied. Ophthalmopathy patients had moderately to severely active disease, Clinical Activity Score of at least 3, NOSPECS grade of at least 4, and duration under 3 months. The study excluded patients with uncontrolled infections, other autoimmune diseases, pregnancy or lactation. Diagnoses were based on clinical symptoms, serum thyroxine and TRAb, thyroid ultrasound and orbital computed tomography. PBMCs were isolated from 7.5 to 10 ml of fresh peripheral blood by Ficoll-Paque density gradient centrifugation. Total RNA was extracted using Trizol reagent, and RNA quality was assessed on an Agilent 2100 Bioanalyzer.

The clonotype was recovered from a woman aged 70-85 years with Graves' ophthalmopathy. The chain couples TRBV5-1 to TRBJ2-5, with TRBD2 matching 10 junction bases. Sequencing input: blood. CDR3 sequence: CASSSRLVSGRAVKTQYF. The sequence in DNA is TGCGCCAGCAGCTCCCGTCTCGTGAGCGGGAGGGCCGTTAAGACCCAGTACTTC.